Below, one TCR beta chain is given with its context. This receptor's antigen is unknown. Within one base of it there is no much larger clone, and no base qualities were kept. This specimen comes from a study of response to subunit inactivated influenza vaccine (dated by TCRdb to the late 2010s). Notes on the research overall: Deep quantitative profiling of the T cell receptor repertoire was used in the study to follow responses to a trivalent subunit inactivated influenza vaccine.

Summary of the overall study and its limitations: According to the authors, only a limited number of new T cells may be recruited by each seasonal influenza vaccination.

The CDR3 covers 15 residues, taking in both the cysteine and the phenylalanine. CDR3 DNA only is kept here, 45 bases in frame from base 1. V was cut back by 4 bases and J by 2 bases, leaving a gap of 15 bases between them. CDR1 and CDR2 are read off the germline V gene (reference sequence) as DFQATT and SNEGSKA. Library method: RT-PCR. Sequencing relied on an Illumina HiSeq 2500. Using fastp at Q25 and MiXCR, TCRdb reprocessed the public reads and kept productive beta chains. Every CDR3 protein is listed once, alongside the most common genes and DNA of its rows. Counted in this sample were roughly 620,000 distinct CDR3 sequences; approximately 11% of them appeared once. The ten top clones hold about 11% of the sample. The same sample was also used in a study of T cells expressing NK-cell markers. In that second paper, the authors write: 5'RACE template switching, by which a universal primer site and unique molecular identifiers were added, was used to make TCR beta cDNA libraries. Seven or eight donors provided sorted CD3+CD56+NKG2C+, CD3+CD56+NKG2C- and CD3+CD56-NKG2C+ T-cell subsets, whose TCR beta-chain repertoires were profiled. Of the eight sequenced donors, seven were found to be HCMV-seropositive and one was found to be HCMV-seronegative. In several experiments an anti-gammadeltaTCR antibody was added to restrict sorting to alphabetaTCR-expressing T cells. In several donors, the dominant CD3+CD56+NKG2C+ clonotypes were found to rank among the top 10 CD8+ clonotypes and to make up about 1.0-8% of CD8+ T cells. Those dominant clonotypes were again the most abundant among CD3+CD56-NKG2C+ cells in several donors, at roughly 28.3-60.1%. Whether the expanded NKG2C-expressing T cell clones were specific for HCMV antigens remained unclear. The eight sequenced donors were randomly selected healthy volunteers, three men and five women. To determine HCMV serostatus, a commercial ELISA kit was used to detect HCMV-specific IgG in serum. Peripheral blood mononuclear cells were isolated from blood by Ficoll density gradient centrifugation. Bulk peripheral blood T-cell repertoires were additionally sequenced from unsorted PBMC for several donors. cDNA synthesis was primed from the TCR beta constant segment and was followed by two successive PCR amplification steps. Sequencing of the libraries produced 2 x 150 bp reads on Illumina HiSeq 2000/2500, MiSeq or NextSeq. Reads were demultiplexed and grouped by UMI with MIGEC, and clonotypes were assembled and quantified with MiTCR. To exclude erroneous sequences, any TCR cDNA sequence not supported by at least two reads was discarded. The tcR package was used for downstream repertoire analysis, and clonotypes were matched between fractions using CDR3 nucleotide sequence together with V segment. VDJmatch was used to annotate antigen specificity against VDJdb, with one amino acid substitution in CDR3 allowed.

Sequencing was performed on PBMCs from blood, taken on the day of vaccination. The chain uses TRBV20-1 and TRBJ2-1; confidence is insufficient to name the D gene. This clonotype was obtained from a man aged 50-60 years who received an inactivated influenza vaccine. Donor details come from another sample of the same person, matched by shared clones. The CDR3: CSAIETRPPYNEQFF. The DNA sequence is given as TGCAGTGCTATAGAGACAAGGCCTCCCTACAATGAGCAGTTCTTC.